This T cell receptor beta chain originates from a study of blood T cell repertoires in COVID-19 (TCRdb year 2020). Regarding the complete study: Samples from collaborators originated in the United States, Italy and Spain and spanned both the acute and convalescent phases of COVID-19. The prospective study material was composed of cDNA or gDNA derived from T cells, B-cell-depleted T cells, or PBMCs. Deeply sampled blood TCRbeta repertoires from subjects exposed to, actively infected with, or recovered from COVID-19 were included in the dataset. The repertoires were made available in a free public database intended to serve as a resource for research on the immune response to SARS-CoV-2. The samples were drawn from two sources: the first 160 participants of the ongoing ImmuneRACE study, and fewer than 1,500 subjects contributed by 6 global collaborators. Nearly every sample came with metadata listing a de-identified subject ID, COVID-19 status, age in years and sex. HLA class I and class II types, where available, came from metadata supplied by the sample provider rather than from assay-based typing.

The immunoSEQ Assay, a bias-controlled multiplex PCR, was used to amplify TCRbeta CDR3 regions from genomic DNA. The original methods were these. Nucleated cell counts per sample were estimated from amplification of reference gene primers within the assay. To quantify the absolute abundance of each unique TCRbeta CDR3 rearrangement, sequence reads were collapsed and filtered. For each sample, productive Simpson clonality was calculated as the square root of Simpson's diversity index across productive rearrangements. Here the immuneACCESS table is served through TCRdb, limited to in-frame sequences with V and J called. Missing clones are a known gap in these copies; in checked studies unresolved V genes cover under half, and the rest lacks a known reason. Clone size and the V and J calls come from that table; the DNA yielded D and trimming. This sample lists under 150,000 clones; roughly 80% were detected once. The ten largest account for roughly 25% of the sample.

The study at large found these results: The quantity of clinical and demographic metadata differed by source and by participant and was supplied without curation.

A note on this clone: Its recognized antigen is unknown. No clone much larger than this one lies a single base away; base qualities are absent.

Inclusive of the bounding cysteine and phenylalanine, the CDR3 is 11 residues long. Only CDR3 DNA is held: 33 bases, read in frame from base 1. V is pared back by 7 bases and J by 10 bases, with 11 bases lying between the germline termini. The germline V gene provides CDR1 MDHEN and CDR2 SYDVKM. Whole blood was collected in K2EDTA tubes by collaborating institutions according to the institutions' own protocols. For TCRbeta analysis, collaborators shipped samples in one of three forms: frozen whole blood, isolated PBMCs, or DNA extracted from either of those sample types. Here the chain combines TRBV28 and TRBJ2-1, with the D gene call left open. The receptor was isolated from a human donor in a cohort sampled during active COVID-19. Sequenced: peripheral blood. In nucleotide form, the sequence is TGTGCCAGCACCGATGACTGGGAGCAGTTCTTC. It encodes CASTDDWEQFF. Outside the CDR3, residues come from the reference TRBV28 and TRBJ2-1 proteins, so the full variable domain is: DVKVTQSSRYLVKRTGEKVFLECVQDMDHENMFWYRQDPGLGLRLIYFSYDVKMKEKGDIPEGYSVSREKKERFSLILESASTNQTSMYLCASTDDWEQFFGPGTRLTVL.